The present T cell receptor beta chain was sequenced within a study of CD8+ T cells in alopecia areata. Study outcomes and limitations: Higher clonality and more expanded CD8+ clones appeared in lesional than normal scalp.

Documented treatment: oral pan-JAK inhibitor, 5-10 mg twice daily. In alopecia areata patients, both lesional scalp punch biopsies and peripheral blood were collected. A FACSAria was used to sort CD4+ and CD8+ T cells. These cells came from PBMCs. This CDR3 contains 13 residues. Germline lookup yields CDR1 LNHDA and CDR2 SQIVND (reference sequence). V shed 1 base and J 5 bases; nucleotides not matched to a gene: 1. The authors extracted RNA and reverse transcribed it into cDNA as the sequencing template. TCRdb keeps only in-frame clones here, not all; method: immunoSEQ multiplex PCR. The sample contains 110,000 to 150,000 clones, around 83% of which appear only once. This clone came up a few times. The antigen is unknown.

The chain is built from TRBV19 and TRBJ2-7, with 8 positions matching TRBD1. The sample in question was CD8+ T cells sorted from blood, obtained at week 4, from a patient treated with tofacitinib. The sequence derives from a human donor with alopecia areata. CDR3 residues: CASSIGTGNEQYF. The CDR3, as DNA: TGTGCCAGTAGTATAGGGACAGGGAACGAGCAGTACTTC.